These 21 T cell receptor beta chains were sequenced from one sample in a study of T cell changes during pregnancy in multiple sclerosis. Clones were sequenced by immunoSEQ multiplex PCR, and TCRdb holds only the in-frame ones, with some missing. The sample lists more than 75,000 clones, 90% to 95% occurring once. Sequencing used peripheral blood, obtained in the first trimester of pregnancy. The receptors were gathered from a female donor with multiple sclerosis, enrolled in a pregnancy study.

This clone came up once. V and J are TRBV28 and TRBJ1-2; a possible D gene is TRBD1 (5 bases). The CDR3 has 15 amino acids. Trimming pared 6 bases from V and 4 bases from J, leaving 18 bases between. Germline V lookup: CDR1 MDHEN, CDR2 SYDVKM. This chain's CDR3 is CASSTRMGTVYGYTF. The CDR3, as DNA: TGTGCCAGCAGCACAAGGATGGGGACTGTCTATGGCTACACCTTC.

At least ten counts were recorded for this clone. The rearrangement uses TRBV9 and TRBJ1-1, with D hard to call. Trimming removed 6 bases from V and 1 base from J, with 10 bases in between. The CDR3 spans 13 residues. CDR1 is SGDLS and CDR2 is YYNGEE in the germline V gene. The CDR3 protein is CASTNSKNTEAFF. The CDR3 DNA sequence: TGTGCCAGCACCAACAGTAAGAACACTGAAGCTTTCTTT.

The CDR3 DNA reads as TGTGCCAGCAGTTCCCCCGGGACAGGGGTCTACGAGCAGTACTTC. Protein: CASSSPGTGVYEQYF. The genes are TRBV28 and TRBJ2-7; 10 nucleotides align to TRBD1. The CDR3 has 15 residues. With V trimmed by 4 bases and J by 3 bases, 6 bases remained unmatched. Germline V gene data show CDR1 as MDHEN and CDR2 as SYDVKM.

The chain has TRBV28 and TRBJ1-3; possible D gene TRBD1, 6 bases. Trimming pared 6 bases from V and 2 bases from J, leaving 11 bases between. Germline loops: CDR1 MDHEN, CDR2 SYDVKM. The CDR3 consists of 14 residues. The chain's CDR3 is CASRPGGPGNTIYF. The CDR3 bases are TGTGCCAGCAGACCGGGGGGGCCTGGAAACACCATATATTTT.

The V and J genes are TRBV18 and TRBJ2-1; D call uncertain. The CDR3 has 19 residues. Germline CDR1 reads KGHSH; CDR2 reads LQKENI. V was cut by 0 bases and J by 6 bases, with 24 bases left in between. The CDR3 region is CASSPPPENLPQRVNEQFF. The CDR3 DNA follows: TGTGCCAGCTCACCACCACCGGAAAATCTCCCCCAACGGGTCAATGAGCAGTTCTTC.

This clone came up once. This rearrangement joins TRBV5-4 to TRBJ2-1; 10 bases are shared with TRBD2. J gave up 3 bases and V 0 bases, and 3 bases lay outside the gene matches. The germline CDR1 and CDR2 sequences are SGHNT and YYREEE (reference sequence). The CDR3 length is 16 residues. CDR3 residues: CASSLGEREGYNEQFF. The CDR3 region has the DNA TGTGCCAGCAGCTTGGGAGAGCGGGAGGGCTACAATGAGCAGTTCTTC.

The J gene is TRBJ2-7, the V gene TRBV19, with D tentatively TRBD1 (6 bases). In germline, CDR1 is LNHDA, CDR2 SQIVND (reference sequence). V shed 5 bases and J shed 0 bases, with 14 bases lying between them. The length of the CDR3 is 15 residues. CDR3 nucleotide sequence: TGTGCCAGTAGTTCCGGGACATGGAACTCCTACGAGCAGTACTTC. Protein sequence: CASSSGTWNSYEQYF.

V and J are TRBV29-1 and TRBJ2-6; 9 nucleotides match TRBD1. V dropped 6 bases and J dropped 0; count of bases not matched to a gene: 3. The CDR3 is made up of 15 amino acids. Germline V gene data show CDR1 as SQVTM and CDR2 as ANQGSEA. This chain's CDR3 is CSVGDRVSGANVLTF. In DNA form, the CDR3 reads TGCAGCGTCGGGGACAGGGTCTCTGGGGCCAACGTCCTGACTTTC.

The CDR3 loop reads CASSEPGTGFSANTEAFF. The CDR3 DNA reads TGTGCCAGCAGCGAACCCGGGACAGGGTTCTCGGCGAACACTGAAGCTTTCTTT. The chain combines TRBV7-9 with TRBJ1-1; 9 bases are shared with TRBD1. Trimming removed 5 bases from V and 1 base from J; junction bases left unmatched: 14. CDR3 length: 18 amino acids. In germline, CDR1 is SEHNR, CDR2 FQNEAQ (reference sequence).

The CDR3 sequence is CASSLGHGNQPQHF. The CDR3 DNA is TGTGCCAGCAGCTTAGGTCATGGCAATCAGCCCCAGCATTTT. This sequence joins TRBV7-9 and TRBJ1-5; D is undetermined. The germline V gene encodes CDR1 SEHNR and CDR2 FQNEAQ (reference sequence). The length of the CDR3 is 14 residues. Trimming left V 1 base short and J 2 bases short, with 6 bases between.

The chain has TRBV2 and TRBJ2-5; weak D call: TRBD2 (6 bases). The germline gives CDR1 SNHLY, CDR2 FYNNEI. CDR3 length: 13 amino acids. Trimming took off 3 bases at V and 5 bases at J, with 10 bases between the two ends. The CDR3 here is CASSERGMETQYF. The CDR3 region has the DNA TGTGCCAGCAGTGAGCGGGGTATGGAGACCCAGTACTTC.

CDR3 sequence reads: CSVAPGLGMDYEQYF. Here the CDR3 DNA reads TGCAGCGTTGCTCCGGGACTAGGAATGGACTACGAGCAGTACTTC. The V and J genes are TRBV29-1 and TRBJ2-5, with 8 bases identical to TRBD2. Near its end, the DNA agrees better with TRBJ2-7, so the J call may be wrong. The CDR3 extends over 15 amino acids. Germline CDR1 is SQVTM and CDR2 is ANQGSEA.

This rearrangement joins TRBV7-9 to TRBJ1-1; the D is unclear. This CDR3 has 12 amino acids. V lost 4 bases to trimming and J lost 2 bases, with 5 bases between them. Germline lookup yields CDR1 SEHNR and CDR2 FQNEAQ (reference sequence). CDR3 sequence (DNA): TGTGCCAGCAGCTCCTTTAACACTGAAGCTTTCTTT. Translating gives CASSSFNTEAFF.

The table lists this clone with a count of one. The V call is TRBV5-1, the J call TRBJ2-1; D call uncertain. This CDR3 comprises 13 residues. Germline assignment: CDR1 SGHRS and CDR2 YFSETQ. Trimming left V 0 bases short and J 13 bases short, with 14 bases between. The CDR3 nucleotides are TGCGCCAGCAGCTTGGTATCCCTTACTGAACAGTTCTTC. This codes for CASSLVSLTEQFF.

The chain recombines TRBV7-3 with TRBJ2-1, with 7 positions matching TRBD1. This CDR3 has 16 amino acids. Germline CDR1 SGHTA, CDR2 FQGTGA. With 5 bases clipped from V and 3 bases from J, the junction kept 10 bases outside the gene matches. CDR3 sequence reads: CASSVHRGWGYNEQFF. In DNA form, the CDR3 reads TGTGCCAGCAGCGTACACAGGGGCTGGGGCTACAATGAGCAGTTCTTC.

V usage is TRBV7-9 and J usage is TRBJ2-1; D perhaps matches TRBD2 (5 bases). From germline, CDR1 is SEHNR and CDR2 FQNEAQ (reference sequence). The CDR3 extends over 18 amino acids. Trimming shortened V by 6 bases and J by 0 bases, and 21 bases separated the two germline ends. CDR3 in amino acids: CASRTGRAGKSSYNEQFF. In DNA, the CDR3 is TGTGCCAGCAGGACCGGGCGGGCAGGAAAGAGCTCCTACAATGAGCAGTTCTTC.

V gene TRBV27 combines with J gene TRBJ2-5; TRBD1 is a possible D gene (6 bases). This CDR3 region has 17 residues. Trimming cost V 3 bases and J 2 bases, with 19 bases left between them. Germline V gene sequence: CDR1 MNHEY, CDR2 SMNVEV (reference sequence). Here the CDR3 DNA reads TGTGCCAGCAGTTTCCCCCGGGGACAAGCCTCACAAGAGACCCAGTACTTC. This translates into CASSFPRGQASQETQYF.

The gene calls are TRBV27 and TRBJ1-5; 9 nucleotides align to TRBD1. CDR1 is MNHEY and CDR2 is SMNVEV in the germline V gene (reference sequence). The ends lost 4 bases at V and 3 bases at J; junction bases unmatched: 7. The length of the CDR3 is 16 residues. The CDR3 region is CASSSGTGTLNQPQHF. DNA for the CDR3: TGTGCCAGCAGTTCGGGGACAGGGACTCTCAATCAGCCCCAGCATTTT.

This clone has just one count. The chain recombines TRBV18 with TRBJ1-1; 10 nucleotides agree with TRBD1. Germline values: CDR1 KGHSH, CDR2 LQKENI. The CDR3 is 15 residues long. Germline trimming cut 6 bases from V and 4 bases from J; bases unmatched to any gene: 8. The CDR3 sequence: CASSRGQGIGTEAFF. CDR3 DNA: TGTGCCAGCTCGAGGGGACAGGGGATAGGCACTGAAGCTTTCTTT.

The rearrangement joins TRBV14 to TRBJ1-2; tentative D call: TRBD1 (5 bases). Germline loops: CDR1 SGHDN, CDR2 FVKESK. V was shortened by 0 bases and J by 1 base, with 9 bases between the two germline ends. This CDR3 has 15 amino acids. The CDR3: CASSQDRGINYGYTF. In DNA, the CDR3 is TGTGCCAGCAGCCAAGATCGGGGGATTAACTATGGCTACACCTTC.

The chain uses TRBV15 and TRBJ1-2; D is possibly TRBD1 (5 bases). V dropped 2 bases and J dropped 7 bases, with 11 bases sitting between them. Germline V gene data show CDR1 as LNHNV and CDR2 as YYDKDF (reference sequence). CDR3 length equals 13 residues. As DNA, the CDR3 is TGTGCCACCAGCAGACCGGAGGGGTTTGGCTACACCTTC. It translates to CATSRPEGFGYTF.